Presented here are 2 T cell receptor beta chains from one specimen sequenced in a study of radiation and T cells in renal cell carcinoma. Sequencing used immunoSEQ multiplex PCR; TCRdb keeps in-frame clones, though not all of them. The repertoire has more than 120,000 clones, roughly 90% of them found once; the top ten carry under 20%. Time point denoted: blood 4 weeks post-SBRT, at nephrectomy. Treatment reported: 15 Gy SBRT to primary tumor, nephrectomy 4 weeks later. The sequencing used blood, collected from a patient whose treatment included radiotherapy and nephrectomy. These receptor sequences come from a woman aged 45-65 years with renal cell carcinoma.

The chain links TRBV14 to TRBJ2-1; 8 bases fit TRBD1. Germline V CDR1 and CDR2: SGHDN, FVKESK. V was pared by 0 bases and J by 7 bases, with 5 bases of the junction left unmatched. There are 15 residues in the CDR3. CDR3 region: CASSQDRGLVNEQFF. The CDR3 DNA sequence: TGTGCCAGCAGCCAAGACAGGGGGCTCGTTAATGAGCAGTTCTTC.

The rearrangement joins TRBV7-2 to TRBJ1-2; possibly TRBD1 for D (6 bases). Trimming left V 1 base short and J 5 bases short, with 14 bases between. Germline assignment: CDR1 SGHTA and CDR2 FQGNSA. The CDR3 consists of 15 residues. The CDR3 nucleotides read TGTGCCAGCAGCTTAGGGACGGGGGGCTGGTATGGCTACACCTTC. Amino acids: CASSLGTGGWYGYTF.